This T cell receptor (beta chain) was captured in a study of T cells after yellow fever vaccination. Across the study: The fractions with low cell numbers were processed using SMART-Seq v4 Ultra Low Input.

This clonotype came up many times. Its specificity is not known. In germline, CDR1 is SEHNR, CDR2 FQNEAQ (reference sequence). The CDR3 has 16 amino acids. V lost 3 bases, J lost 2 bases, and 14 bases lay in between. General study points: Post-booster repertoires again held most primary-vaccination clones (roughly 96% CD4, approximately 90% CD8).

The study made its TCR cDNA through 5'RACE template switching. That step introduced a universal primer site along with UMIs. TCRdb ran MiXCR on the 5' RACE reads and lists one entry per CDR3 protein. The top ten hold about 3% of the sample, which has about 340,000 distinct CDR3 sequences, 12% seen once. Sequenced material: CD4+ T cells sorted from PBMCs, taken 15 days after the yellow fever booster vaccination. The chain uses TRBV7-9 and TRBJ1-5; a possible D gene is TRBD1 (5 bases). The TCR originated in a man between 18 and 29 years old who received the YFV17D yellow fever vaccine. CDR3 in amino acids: CASSFFPGSGNQPQHF. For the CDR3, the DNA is TGTGCCAGCAGCTTCTTCCCAGGGTCGGGCAATCAGCCCCAGCATTTT.